Listed below are T cell receptor beta chains from one sample, sequenced in a study of T cells in Graves' hyperthyroidism and ophthalmopathy. MiXCR, applied by TCRdb to the multiplex PCR reads, yields one record per CDR3 protein. The table records a few hundred thousand distinct CDR3 sequences, roughly an eighth of them present only once. Material for sequencing was blood. These receptors all stem from a woman aged 18-35 years with Graves' hyperthyroidism. The CDR3 runs from the conserved cysteine through the conserved F or W.

TRBJ2-7 | TRBV5-1 | CASSGDGTGAEQYF
TRBJ2-1 | TRBV2 | CASRLAASYNEQFF
TRBJ2-2 | TRBV6-2/TRBV6-3 | CASSLQGTGELFF
TRBJ2-7 | TRBV11-1 | CASSLKFSGAGAFYEQYF
TRBJ2-3 | TRBV28 | CASSLLVGRASSTDTQYF
TRBJ2-7 | TRBV29-1 | CSVEGRTYEQYF
TRBJ2-1 | TRBV30 | CAWSVGDLQFF
TRBJ1-2 | TRBV9 | CASSVADRLYGYTF
TRBJ1-2 | TRBV15 | CATSLDGQDGYTF
TRBJ2-1 | TRBV2 | CASILSAGSGNEQFF
TRBJ2-3 | TRBV20-1 | CSAPHLSSSTDTQYF
TRBJ2-7 | TRBV20-1 | CSAIRPESGEQYF
TRBJ2-1 | TRBV7-9 | CASSWREPPLRGLENEQFF
TRBJ2-7 | TRBV11-2 | CASSLTTGFYEQYF
TRBJ2-7 | TRBV6-1 | CASSHLAGGITYEQYF
TRBJ2-1 | TRBV6-5 | CASSYGTRRVSYNEQFF
TRBJ2-4 | TRBV27 | CASSLGEAKNIQYF
TRBJ2-3 | TRBV19 | CASRRGKRTDTQYF
TRBJ1-4 | TRBV3-1 | CASSHRQVGDEKLFF
TRBJ2-7 | TRBV30 | CAWSVGQAYEQYF
TRBJ2-5 | TRBV19 | CASSTGGWETQYF
TRBJ1-1 | TRBV2 | CARTPGAEAFF
TRBJ2-7 | TRBV6-5 | CASSYSGETYEQYF
TRBJ2-1 | TRBV3-2 | CATARPGTSGRGGKFF
TRBJ1-2 | TRBV20-1 | CSARAEGVGYGYTF
TRBJ1-3 | TRBV30 | CAWDRSGNTIYF
TRBJ1-1 | TRBV19 | CASRAGTTNTEAFF
TRBJ2-3 | TRBV27 | CASSYRGARGDTQYF
TRBJ2-1 | TRBV9 | CASSPQLAVSYNEQFF
TRBJ2-7 | TRBV4-1 | CASSTVGGPPYEQYF
TRBJ2-1 | TRBV9 | CASGRGHNEQFF
TRBJ2-7 | TRBV11-2 | CASSPRLTYKQYF
TRBJ1-4 | TRBV28 | CASSLGGAGANEKLFF
TRBJ2-1 | TRBV12-3/TRBV12-4 | CASSLAGGYNEQFF
TRBJ2-1 | TRBV6-1 | CASSKDGESYNEQFF
TRBJ1-1 | TRBV28 | CASSFVVVGTRNTEAFF
TRBJ1-2 | TRBV11-2 | CASSLFTLRDRAPGYTF
TRBJ1-2 | TRBV6-1 | CASRAGGNYGYTF
TRBJ2-1 | TRBV6-5 | CASSYSIRGRRNEQFF
TRBJ1-1 | TRBV27 | CASSLAGGFMNTEAFF
TRBJ1-4 | TRBV25-1 | CASSDRQGSTNEKLFF
TRBJ2-7 | TRBV27 | CASSLSGGRTYEQYF
TRBJ1-5 | TRBV6-2/TRBV6-3 | CASSYSSVSQPQHF
TRBJ1-2 | TRBV30 | CAWRKGGISPIYGYTF
TRBJ2-3 | TRBV20-1 | CSARRTSGRGWGADTQYF
TRBJ2-2 | TRBV2 | CASTLSGGTATGELFF
TRBJ1-2 | TRBV20-1 | CSARDLHDIPRGGYTF